These 8 T cell receptor beta chains were all obtained from the same sample, sequenced in a study of cytomegalovirus exposure and HLA in healthy donors. Amplification used 60 Vbeta primers and 13 Jbeta primers. Data came from immunoSEQ multiplex PCR; TCRdb stores just in-frame clones and leaves some out. There are approximately 40,000 clones in the sample, with more than 4.5% held by the top ten. Sequencing was done on a sample of PBMCs. The receptors shown here come from a human donor in good health.

The chain joins TRBV30 to TRBJ1-4; 8 nucleotides align to TRBD1. The CDR3 sequence is 15 residues long. J gave up 7 bases and V 2 bases, and 9 bases lay outside the gene matches. Germline V gene data show CDR1 as GTSNPN and CDR2 as SVGIG (reference sequence). The CDR3 DNA follows: TGTGCCTGGAGTTACCAGGGGGCTCTAGGTGAAAAACTGTTTTTT. As protein: CAWSYQGALGEKLFF.

The CDR3 coding sequence is TGTGCCAGCAGCCCGGGACAGGGAAGAGAAAAACTGTTTTTT. Translation gives CASSPGQGREKLFF. The chain is built from TRBV6-6 and TRBJ1-4; 9 bases are shared with TRBD1. The CDR3 has 14 residues. V gave up 6 bases and J gave up 8 bases; unmatched junction bases: 7. Germline V gene data show CDR1 as MNHNY and CDR2 as SVGAGI (reference sequence).

This chain uses TRBV9 with TRBJ1-4; D is undetermined. V lost 4 bases to trimming and J lost 12 bases, with 16 bases between them. The CDR3 is made up of 13 amino acids. The germline V gene encodes CDR1 SGDLS and CDR2 YYNGEE. CDR3 in DNA: TGTGCCAGCAGCCCGACTCGAGAGTCGGAACTGTTTTTT. Translated: CASSPTRESELFF.

The chain combines TRBV19 with TRBJ1-3; D is unclear. CDR3 length equals 15 residues. Trimming shortened V by 7 bases and J by 0 bases, and 13 bases separated the two germline ends. The germline V gene encodes CDR1 LNHDA and CDR2 SQIVND (reference sequence). In nucleotides, the CDR3 is TGTGCCAGTACCCATCAGTTTGTCTCTGGAAACACCATATATTTT. The encoded protein is CASTHQFVSGNTIYF. The variable domain in full, completed from reference TRBV19 and TRBJ1-3, reads DGGITQSPKYLFRKEGQNVTLSCEQNLNHDAMYWYRQDPGQGLRLIYYSQIVNDFQKGDIAEGYSVSREKKESFPLTVTSAQKNPTAFYLCASTHQFVSGNTIYFGEGSWLTVV.

CDR3 sequence: CASSPRDSGVYNEQFF. For the CDR3, the DNA is TGTGCCAGCAGCCCCCGAGATAGCGGGGTTTACAATGAGCAGTTCTTC. J is TRBJ2-1 and V is TRBV9, with TRBD2 matching over 8 bases. The junction had 10 bases not matched to a gene; V was cut back by 4 bases and J by 4 bases. Germline V gives CDR1 SGDLS, CDR2 YYNGEE. This CDR3 comprises 16 residues.

The chain recombines TRBV6-4 with TRBJ1-2, with D possibly being TRBD1 (5 bases). Deletions cut 6 bases from V and 4 bases from J, with 15 bases between. Per the germline V gene, CDR1 is MRHNA and CDR2 is SNTAGT. The CDR3 is 14 residues long. The CDR3 spells CASSPGTPSYGYTF. CDR3 coding DNA: TGTGCCAGCAGCCCCGGGACTCCCTCCTATGGCTACACCTTC.

The chain recombines TRBV6-1 with TRBJ1-2; a possible D gene is TRBD1 (5 bases). CDR1 and CDR2 (germline): MNHNS, SASEGT. CDR3 size: 15 residues. V was trimmed by 1 base and J by 7 bases, leaving 16 bases between them. CDR3 bases: TGTGCCAGCAGTGAAGAAGGTCGGTGGAGGGGTGGCTACACCTTC. This translates into CASSEEGRWRGGYTF.

This chain joins TRBV6-1 and TRBJ1-5; perhaps TRBD1 as D (6 bases). The germline gives CDR1 MNHNS, CDR2 SASEGT. Trimming took 2 bases from V and 4 from J, leaving 21 bases between them. This CDR3 region has 18 residues. CDR3 sequence: CASSEYLGGANLNQPQHF. The DNA for the CDR3 is TGTGCCAGCAGTGAATATTTAGGGGGGGCCAATCTTAATCAGCCCCAGCATTTT.